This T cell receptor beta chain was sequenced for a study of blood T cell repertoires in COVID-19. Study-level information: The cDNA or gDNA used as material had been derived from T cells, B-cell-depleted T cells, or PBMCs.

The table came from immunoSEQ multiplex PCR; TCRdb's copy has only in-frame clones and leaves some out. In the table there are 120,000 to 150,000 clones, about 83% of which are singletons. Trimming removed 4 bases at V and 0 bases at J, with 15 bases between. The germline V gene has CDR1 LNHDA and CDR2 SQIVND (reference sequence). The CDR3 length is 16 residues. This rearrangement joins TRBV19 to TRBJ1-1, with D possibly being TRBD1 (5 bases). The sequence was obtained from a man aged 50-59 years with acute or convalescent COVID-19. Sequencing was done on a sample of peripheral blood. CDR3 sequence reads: CASSTDTRIVNTEAFF. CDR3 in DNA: TGTGCCAGTAGTACGGACACCAGAATCGTGAACACTGAAGCTTTCTTT.